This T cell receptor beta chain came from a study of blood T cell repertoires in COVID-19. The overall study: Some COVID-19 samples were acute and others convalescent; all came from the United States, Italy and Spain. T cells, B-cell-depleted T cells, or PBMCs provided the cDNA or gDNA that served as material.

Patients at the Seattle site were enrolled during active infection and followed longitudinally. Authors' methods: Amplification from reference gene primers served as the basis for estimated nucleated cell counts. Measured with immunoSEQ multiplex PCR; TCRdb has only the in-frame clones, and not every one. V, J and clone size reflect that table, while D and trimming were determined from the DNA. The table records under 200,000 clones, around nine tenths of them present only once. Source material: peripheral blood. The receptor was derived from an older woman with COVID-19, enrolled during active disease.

The CDR3 sequence is CATSDPRQGGAYQPQHF. CDR3 coding DNA: TGTGCCACCAGTGACCCGAGACAGGGGGGGGCCTATCAGCCCCAGCATTTT. The J gene is TRBJ1-5, the V gene TRBV24-1; 9 nucleotides line up with TRBD1. The CDR3 is 17 residues long. The junction had 11 bases not matched to a gene; V was cut back by 4 bases and J by 5 bases. Germline CDR1 KGHDR, CDR2 SFDVKD.